Below are 5 T cell receptor beta chains sequenced from a single sample in a study of T cell responses to AZD1222 COVID-19 vaccine. Measured with immunoSEQ multiplex PCR; TCRdb has only the in-frame clones, and not every one. Of about 180,000 clones in the sample, approximately 91% were seen once. The sequencing used peripheral blood, collected on day 0 of AZD1222 vaccination. Source of these receptors: an adult in good health.

The rearrangement uses TRBV11-2 and TRBJ1-3; 8 nucleotides line up with TRBD1. This CDR3 is 16 amino acids long. Trimming at V came to 5 bases and at J to 0 bases, leaving 6 bases not matched to a gene. Germline CDR1 SGHAT, CDR2 FQNNGV. CDR3 sequence (DNA): TGTGCCAGCAGCCCGGGGGACAGGCTCTCTGGAAACACCATATATTTT. It encodes CASSPGDRLSGNTIYF.

This chain joins TRBV14 and TRBJ2-2, with 9 bases matching TRBD2. V dropped 4 bases and J dropped 6; count of bases not matched to a gene: 3. Germline values: CDR1 SGHDN, CDR2 FVKESK. The CDR3 contains 14 residues. The CDR3 sequence is CASSPSSGAGELFF. DNA of the CDR3: TGTGCCAGCAGCCCGTCTAGCGGGGCCGGGGAGCTGTTTTTT.

The chain links TRBV25-1 to TRBJ2-7, with 7 bases lining up with TRBD1. V lost 7 bases to trimming and J lost 0 bases; unmatched junction nucleotides: 3. This CDR3 region has 13 residues. Looked up from germline, CDR1 is MGHDK and CDR2 is SYGVNS. This CDR3 reads CASTGQVSYEQYF. CDR3 DNA sequence: TGTGCCAGCACCGGACAGGTCTCCTACGAGCAGTACTTC.

This chain joins TRBV10-1 and TRBJ2-7; D is possibly TRBD1 or TRBD2 (5 bases each). V was cut by 8 bases and J by 2 bases, with 10 bases left in between. This CDR3 is 12 amino acids long. CDR1 is WNHNN and CDR2 is SYGVQD in the germline V gene (reference sequence). The CDR3 loop is CASGTSTYEQYF. The CDR3 bases are TGCGCCAGCGGGACCTCAACCTACGAGCAGTACTTC.

The chain has TRBV24-1 and TRBJ2-1; 7 bases match TRBD1. The CDR3 totals 12 residues. Looked up from germline, CDR1 is KGHDR and CDR2 is SFDVKD. The V gene end was trimmed by 8 bases and the J gene end by 7 bases; junction bases not matched to a gene: 4. CDR3 DNA: TGTGCCACCACGACAGGGACGAATGAGCAGTTCTTC. Protein product: CATTTGTNEQFF.